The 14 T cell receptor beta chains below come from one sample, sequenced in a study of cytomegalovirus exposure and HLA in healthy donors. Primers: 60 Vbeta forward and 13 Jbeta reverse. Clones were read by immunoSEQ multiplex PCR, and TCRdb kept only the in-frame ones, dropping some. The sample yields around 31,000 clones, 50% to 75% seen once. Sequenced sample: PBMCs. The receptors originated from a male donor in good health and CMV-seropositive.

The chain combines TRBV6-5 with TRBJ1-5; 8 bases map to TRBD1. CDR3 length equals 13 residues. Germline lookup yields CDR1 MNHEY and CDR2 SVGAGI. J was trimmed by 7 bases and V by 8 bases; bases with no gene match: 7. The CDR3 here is CASGETGGQPQHF. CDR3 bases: TGTGCCAGCGGCGAAACAGGGGGACAGCCCCAGCATTTT.

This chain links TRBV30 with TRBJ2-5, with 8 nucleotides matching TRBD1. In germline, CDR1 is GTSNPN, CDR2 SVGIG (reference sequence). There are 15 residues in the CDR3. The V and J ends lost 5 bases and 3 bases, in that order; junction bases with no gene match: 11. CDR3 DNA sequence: TGTGCCTGGGGTTCGCAAGGGACAGGAAAAGAGACCCAGTACTTC. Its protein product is CAWGSQGTGKETQYF.

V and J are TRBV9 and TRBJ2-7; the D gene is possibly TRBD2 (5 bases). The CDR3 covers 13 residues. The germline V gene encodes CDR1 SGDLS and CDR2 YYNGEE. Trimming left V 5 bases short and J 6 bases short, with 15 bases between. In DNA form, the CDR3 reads TGTGCCAGCAGTTCTGGGAGAGGGTCCGAGCAGTACTTC. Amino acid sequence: CASSSGRGSEQYF.

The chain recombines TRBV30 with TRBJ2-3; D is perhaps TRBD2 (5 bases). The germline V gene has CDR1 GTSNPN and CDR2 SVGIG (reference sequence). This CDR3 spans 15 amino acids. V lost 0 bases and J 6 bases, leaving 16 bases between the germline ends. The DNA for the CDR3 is TGTGCCTGGAGTGTACGGAAACTAGTAATGGATACGCAGTATTTT. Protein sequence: CAWSVRKLVMDTQYF.

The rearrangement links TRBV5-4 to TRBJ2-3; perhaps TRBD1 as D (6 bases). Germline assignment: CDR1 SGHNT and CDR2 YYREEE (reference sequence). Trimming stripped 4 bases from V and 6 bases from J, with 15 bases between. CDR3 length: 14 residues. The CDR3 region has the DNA TGTGCCAGCAGCCGAGAAGGGGGATTGGATACGCAGTATTTT. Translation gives CASSREGGLDTQYF.

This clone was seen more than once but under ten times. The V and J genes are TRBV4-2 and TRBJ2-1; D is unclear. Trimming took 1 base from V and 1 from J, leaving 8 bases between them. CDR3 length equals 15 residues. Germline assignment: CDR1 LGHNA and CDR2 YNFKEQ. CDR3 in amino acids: CASSQAIESYNEQFF. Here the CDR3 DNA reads TGTGCCAGCAGCCAAGCGATAGAGTCCTACAATGAGCAGTTCTTC.

CDR3 bases: TGTGCCAGCAGCCACCGGGACAGGGTTCATTCACCCCTCCACTTT. This sequence encodes CASSHRDRVHSPLHF. The V gene is TRBV6-5, the J gene TRBJ1-6; 9 bases line up with TRBD1. J was trimmed by 8 bases and V by 6 bases; bases with no gene match: 8. This CDR3 is 15 amino acids long. Germline CDR1 is MNHEY and CDR2 is SVGAGI.

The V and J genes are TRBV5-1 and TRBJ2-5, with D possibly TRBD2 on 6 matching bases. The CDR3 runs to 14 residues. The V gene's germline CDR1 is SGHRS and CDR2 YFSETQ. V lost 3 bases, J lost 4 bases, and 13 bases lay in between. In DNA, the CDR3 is TGCGCCAGCAGCTCCCTGGCGGGATCAGAGACCCAGTACTTC. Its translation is CASSSLAGSETQYF.

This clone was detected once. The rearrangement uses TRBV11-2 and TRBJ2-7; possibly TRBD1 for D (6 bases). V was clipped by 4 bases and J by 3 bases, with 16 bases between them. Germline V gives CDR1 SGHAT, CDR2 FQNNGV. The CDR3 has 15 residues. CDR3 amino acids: CASSSPSGVGYEQYF. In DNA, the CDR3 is TGTGCCAGCAGCTCCCCATCAGGGGTGGGCTACGAGCAGTACTTC.

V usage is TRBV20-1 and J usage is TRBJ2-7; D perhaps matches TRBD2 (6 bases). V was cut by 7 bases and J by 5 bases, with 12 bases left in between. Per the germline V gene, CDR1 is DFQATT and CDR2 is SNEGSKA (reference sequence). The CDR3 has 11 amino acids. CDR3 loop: CSVRGGNEQYF. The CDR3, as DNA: TGCAGTGTGAGAGGCGGGAACGAGCAGTACTTC.

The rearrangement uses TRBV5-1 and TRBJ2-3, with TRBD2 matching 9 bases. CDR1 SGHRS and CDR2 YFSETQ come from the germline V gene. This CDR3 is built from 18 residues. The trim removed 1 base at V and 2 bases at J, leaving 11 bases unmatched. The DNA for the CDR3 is TGCGCCAGCAGCTTGTCAGTACAGCGGGGGGCCGACACAGATACGCAGTATTTT. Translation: CASSLSVQRGADTDTQYF.

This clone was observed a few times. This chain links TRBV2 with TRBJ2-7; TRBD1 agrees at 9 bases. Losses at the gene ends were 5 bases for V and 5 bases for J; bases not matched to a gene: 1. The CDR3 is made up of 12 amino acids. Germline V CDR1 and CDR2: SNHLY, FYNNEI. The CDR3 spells CASSRDRDEQYF. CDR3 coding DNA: TGTGCCAGCAGTCGGGACAGGGACGAGCAGTACTTC. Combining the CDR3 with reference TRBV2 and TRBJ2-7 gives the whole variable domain EPEVTQTPSHQVTQMGQEVILRCVPISNHLYFYWYRQILGQKVEFLVSFYNNEISEKSEIFDDQFSVERPDGSNFTLKIRSTKLEDSAMYFCASSRDRDEQYFGPGTRLTVT.

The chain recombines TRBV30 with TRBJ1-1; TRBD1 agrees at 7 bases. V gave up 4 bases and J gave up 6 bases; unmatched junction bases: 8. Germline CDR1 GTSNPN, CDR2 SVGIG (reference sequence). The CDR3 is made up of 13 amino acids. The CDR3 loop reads CAWIDSQGAEAFF. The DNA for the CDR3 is TGTGCCTGGATCGACTCGCAGGGGGCTGAAGCTTTCTTT.

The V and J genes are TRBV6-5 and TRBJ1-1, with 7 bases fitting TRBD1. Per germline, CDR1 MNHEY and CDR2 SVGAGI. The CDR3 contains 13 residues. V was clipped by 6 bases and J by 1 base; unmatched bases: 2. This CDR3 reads CASSDRENTEAFF. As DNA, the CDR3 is TGTGCCAGCAGCGACAGGGAGAACACTGAAGCTTTCTTT.